A single sample is the source of the 5 T cell receptor beta chains below, sequenced in a study of neurological immune-mediated disorders. The time point is: longitudinal time-point 3. MiXCR was run by TCRdb on the 5' RACE reads, yielding one entry per CDR3 protein. Of around 100,000 distinct CDR3 sequences in the sample, approximately 10% are singletons; the top ten hold under 3.5%. The sequenced sample consisted of PBMCs. Receptors were obtained from a female donor with HTLV-1-associated myelopathy (HAM/TSP).

At least ten counts were recorded for this clonotype. V gene TRBV5-1 combines with J gene TRBJ2-2; 10 bases map to TRBD1. The CDR3 is made up of 15 amino acids. With 4 bases clipped from V and 6 bases from J, the junction kept 6 bases outside the gene matches. Germline values: CDR1 SGHRS, CDR2 YFSETQ. Here the CDR3 DNA reads TGCGCCAGCAGCCGGGGACAGGGGATTGCCGGGGAGCTGTTTTTT. Translation gives CASSRGQGIAGELFF.

The rearrangement links TRBV9 to TRBJ2-5, with D perhaps TRBD1 or TRBD2 (5 bases each). Trimming removed 0 bases from V and 1 base from J, with 10 bases in between. Per the germline V gene, CDR1 is SGDLS and CDR2 is YYNGEE. CDR3 length: 15 residues. CDR3: CASSVGPGSQETQYF. The CDR3 bases are TGTGCCAGCAGCGTAGGACCAGGGAGCCAAGAGACCCAGTACTTC.

This clonotype was recorded a few times. The chain joins TRBV6-5 to TRBJ2-7; D gene uncertain. With 5 bases removed from V and 3 bases from J, the gap between germline ends came to 14 bases. CDR3 length equals 14 residues. CDR1 and CDR2 (germline): MNHEY, SVGAGI. CDR3 region: CASSRTGPFYEQYF. In DNA form, the CDR3 reads TGTGCCAGCAGTCGGACCGGGCCATTCTACGAGCAGTACTTC.

Concerning this clonotype: This may arise from a read error, as a much more abundant clone is one base away. V and J are TRBV29-1 and TRBJ2-1; TRBD1 matches 9 bases. The CDR3 covers 14 residues. V was pared by 8 bases and J by 7 bases, with 12 bases of the junction left unmatched. Germline CDR1 and CDR2: SQVTM and ANQGSEA. CDR3: CSKRTGVGVNEQFF. As DNA, the CDR3 is TGCAGCAAGAGGACAGGGGTCGGCGTGAATGAGCAGTTCTTC.

This clonotype was seen repeatedly, ten times or more. The chain joins TRBV6-6 to TRBJ2-7; weak D call: TRBD2 (5 bases). Germline CDR1 reads MNHNY; CDR2 reads SVGAGI (reference sequence). V lost 6 bases, J lost 0 bases, and 9 bases lay in between. This CDR3 has 13 residues. CDR3 in DNA: TGTGCCAGCAGCCGAGACTACTCCTACGAGCAGTACTTC. It encodes CASSRDYSYEQYF.